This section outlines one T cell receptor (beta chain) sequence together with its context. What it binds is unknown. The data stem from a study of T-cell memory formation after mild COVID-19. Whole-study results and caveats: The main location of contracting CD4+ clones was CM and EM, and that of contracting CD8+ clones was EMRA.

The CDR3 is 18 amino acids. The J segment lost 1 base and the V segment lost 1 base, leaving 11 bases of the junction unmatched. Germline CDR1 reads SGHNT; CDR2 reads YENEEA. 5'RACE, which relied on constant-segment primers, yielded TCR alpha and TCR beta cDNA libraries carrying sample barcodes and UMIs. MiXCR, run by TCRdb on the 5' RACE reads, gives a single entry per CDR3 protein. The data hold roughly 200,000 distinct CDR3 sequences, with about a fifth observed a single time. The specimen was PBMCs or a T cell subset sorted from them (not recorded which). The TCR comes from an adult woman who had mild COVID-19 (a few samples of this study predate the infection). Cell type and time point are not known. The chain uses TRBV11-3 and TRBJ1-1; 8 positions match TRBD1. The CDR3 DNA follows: TGTGCCAGCAGCTTAGGAGGACAGGGTAAAGGCCCGAACACTGAAGCTTTCTTT. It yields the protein CASSLGGQGKGPNTEAFF.